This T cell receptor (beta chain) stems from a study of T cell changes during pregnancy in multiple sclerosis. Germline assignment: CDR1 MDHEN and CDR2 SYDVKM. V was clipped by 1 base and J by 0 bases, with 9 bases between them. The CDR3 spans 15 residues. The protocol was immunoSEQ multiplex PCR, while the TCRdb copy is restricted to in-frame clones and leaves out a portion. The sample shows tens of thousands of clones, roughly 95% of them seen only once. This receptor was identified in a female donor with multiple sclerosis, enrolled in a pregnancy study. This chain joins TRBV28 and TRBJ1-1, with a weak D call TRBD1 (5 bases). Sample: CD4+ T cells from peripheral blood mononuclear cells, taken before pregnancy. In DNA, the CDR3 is TGTGCCAGCAGTTTATTGACAGCCATGAACACTGAAGCTTTCTTT. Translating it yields CASSLLTAMNTEAFF.